Listed below are T cell receptor beta chains from one sample, sequenced in a study of cytomegalovirus exposure and HLA in healthy donors. Assay used: immunoSEQ multiplex PCR; TCRdb lists only in-frame clones, some missing. The sample lists around 70,000 clones; about 90% were seen once. Source material: PBMCs. The receptors were sampled from a man younger than 35 in good health and CMV-seronegative. The CDR3 runs from the conserved cysteine through the conserved F or W. The order of the fields is clone size, J gene, V gene, D gene, CDR3 DNA, CDR3 protein. A D gene is named only where the DNA matches it firmly. The size entry is marked missing in some rows and otherwise reads once, few, many or a size class.

>.|TRBJ2-7|TRBV27|.
TGTGCCAGCAGTCCCCAGGGGCGGGAGCGCTCCTACGAGCAGTACTTC
CASSPQGRERSYEQYF
>.|TRBJ2-3|TRBV6-1|.
TGTGCCAGCAGCCGGGACTTTCCCCCAGATACGCAGTATTTT
CASSRDFPPDTQYF
>.|TRBJ2-1|TRBV19|.
TGTGCCAGTAGTGTGACTGGGGAGGCCAATGAGCAGTTCTTC
CASSVTGEANEQFF
>.|TRBJ2-7|TRBV28|.
TGTGCCAGCAGTTTTCTTAGCGGACTAAAGAAGTACTTC
CASSFLSGLKKYF
>once|TRBJ2-1|TRBV7-2|TRBD2
TGTGCCAGCAGCTTATGGGGAGAATACTTAGCGGGAGGTATGTTCTTC
CASSLWGEYLAGGMFF
>.|TRBJ1-1|TRBV30|.
TGTGCCTGGAGTTTACAGGGGAACACTGAAGCTTTCTTT
CAWSLQGNTEAFF
>.|TRBJ2-1|TRBV5-8|TRBD2
TGTGCCAGCAGCTTGACGCGGGCGGGAGCCAATGAGCAGTTCTTC
CASSLTRAGANEQFF
>.|TRBJ2-1|TRBV27|.
TGTGCCAGCAGAAGCGGAAGCCCCTACAATGAGCAGTTCTTC
CASRSGSPYNEQFF
>.|TRBJ2-7|TRBV28|TRBD1
TGTGCCAGCTTCGGGACAGGGCAAGTTAGGAGCTCCTACGAGCAGTACTTC
CASFGTGQVRSSYEQYF
>.|TRBJ1-1|TRBV15|.
TGTGCCACCAGCAGAGACCCCCCATCAGGGGCAGATACTGAAGCTTTCTTT
CATSRDPPSGADTEAFF
>.|TRBJ2-2|TRBV11-3|TRBD2
TGTGCCAGCAGCCCCACTAGCGGGAGATCCACCGGGGAGCTGTTTTTT
CASSPTSGRSTGELFF
>.|TRBJ2-7|TRBV12-5|.
TGTGCTAGTGCCAAATCCGGGGTTTACGAGCAGTACTTC
CASAKSGVYEQYF
>.|TRBJ2-1|TRBV19|.
TGTGCCAGTTGTCCTGGACAGACCTCCTACAATGAGCAGTTCTTC
CASCPGQTSYNEQFF
>once|TRBJ1-2|TRBV2|TRBD1
TGTGCCAGCAGGGGCCGACAGGGGGCGAGTGGCTACACCTTC
CASRGRQGASGYTF
>.|TRBJ2-7|TRBV7-2|TRBD2
TGTGCCAGCAGCTGGGACTACTCCTACGAGCAGTACTTC
CASSWDYSYEQYF
>.|TRBJ2-5|TRBV6-4|TRBD2
TGTGCCAGCAGTGACTCGAACGGGGGGGAGACCCAGTACTTC
CASSDSNGGETQYF
>.|TRBJ1-2|TRBV27|.
TGTGCCAGCAGTTTTCCCGCCGCGGGGAGCTATGGCTACACCTTC
CASSFPAAGSYGYTF
>.|TRBJ2-7|TRBV13|TRBD1
TGTGCCAGCAGCTTTACAGGGGTCTACGAGCAGTACTTC
CASSFTGVYEQYF
>.|TRBJ1-5|TRBV4-2|.
TGTGCCAGCAGCCAAGATACGGGTCTGCGGCCCCAGCATTTT
CASSQDTGLRPQHF
>.|TRBJ2-3|TRBV30|.
TGTGCCTGGAGTTCTGGCGGGACGCAGTATTTT
CAWSSGGTQYF
>once|TRBJ2-2|TRBV25-1|TRBD2
TGTGCCAGCAGCCCGCTGGGACTAGCAGGAACCGGGGAGCTGTTTTTT
CASSPLGLAGTGELFF
>.|TRBJ1-1|TRBV9|TRBD1
TGTGCCAGCACCAAAACAGGACAGGGAGGCACTGAAGCTTTCTTT
CASTKTGQGGTEAFF
>.|TRBJ2-2|TRBV5-4|.
TGTGCCAGCAGCGCAGGGCCGGGGGACCCCGGGGAGCTGTTTTTT
CASSAGPGDPGELFF
>.|TRBJ1-1|TRBV30|.
TGTGCCTGGAGCCCGATCGACAGTGAAGCTTTCTTT
CAWSPIDSEAFF
>.|TRBJ2-5|TRBV27|TRBD2
TGTGCCAGCAGTCCCGAACTAGCGACCTACCGGTACTTC
CASSPELATYRYF
>.|TRBJ2-7|TRBV10-3|TRBD1
TGTGCCATCAGTGGGGGACAGGGGGGAGAGCAGTACTTC
CAISGGQGGEQYF
>.|TRBJ2-1|TRBV5-4|TRBD1
TGTGCCAGCAGCCCAAGGGACAGGGCCGATGAGCAGTTCTTC
CASSPRDRADEQFF
>.|TRBJ1-3|TRBV11-2|.
TGTGCCAGCAGCTTAGATCTTGACTACCGCTCTGGAAACACCATATATTTT
CASSLDLDYRSGNTIYF
>.|TRBJ2-1|TRBV7-9|TRBD1
TGTGCCAGCAGCGACCGGGACAGGGCTTACAATGAGCAGTTCTTC
CASSDRDRAYNEQFF
>.|TRBJ2-4|TRBV7-2|TRBD2
TGTGCCAGCAGCAAGACTAGCGGGAACATTCAGTACTTC
CASSKTSGNIQYF
>.|TRBJ2-5|TRBV18|TRBD2
TGTGCCAGCTCACCCCTGATGACTAGCGGAGGGGTAGAGACCCAGTACTTC
CASSPLMTSGGVETQYF
>.|TRBJ2-3|TRBV4-2|.
TGTGCCAGCAGCCATACAACAGGGGATACGCAGTATTTT
CASSHTTGDTQYF
>.|TRBJ1-5|TRBV28|TRBD1
TGTGCCAGCAGTTTAATGTTAGGGACAGGGATTCTTGGCAATCAGCCCCAGCATTTT
CASSLMLGTGILGNQPQHF
>.|TRBJ2-6|TRBV19|.
TGTGCCAGTAGTATACAGGTGCGACAATCTGGGGCCAACGTCCTGACTTTC
CASSIQVRQSGANVLTF
>.|TRBJ1-4|TRBV18|.
TGTGCCAGCTCACAAGGGGCTTATGAAAAACTGTTTTTT
CASSQGAYEKLFF
>.|TRBJ1-3|TRBV28|.
TGTGCCAGCCGCACTGGGGGCTACTCTGGAAACACCATATATTTT
CASRTGGYSGNTIYF
>.|TRBJ2-3|TRBV6-5|TRBD2
TGTGCAGCCCAAGATGCGGGAGGAACAGATACGCAGTATTTT
CAAQDAGGTDTQYF
>.|TRBJ2-5|TRBV9|.
TGTGCCAGCAGCGGGGGACTTGGGGCGGGACAAGAGACCCAGTACTTC
CASSGGLGAGQETQYF
>.|TRBJ2-7|TRBV7-2|TRBD2
TGTGCCAGCAGCCGAGGGACTAGCGGTAACTACGAGCAGTACTTC
CASSRGTSGNYEQYF
>.|TRBJ1-1|TRBV28|TRBD1
TGTGCCAGCAGTCCCCGGACAGGATGGCCTGAAGCTTTCTTT
CASSPRTGWPEAFF
>.|TRBJ2-1|TRBV28|TRBD1
TGTGCCAGCAGTTTGACAGGGGCGTACAATGAGCAGTTCTTC
CASSLTGAYNEQFF
>.|TRBJ2-5|TRBV27|TRBD1
TGTGCCAGCAGTTTTCTAACAGGGGACCTACAAGAGACCCAGTACTTC
CASSFLTGDLQETQYF
>.|TRBJ2-5|TRBV7-2|TRBD1
TGTGCCAGCAGCTTCACCGGGACAGGGGGCGGGACCCAGTACTTC
CASSFTGTGGGTQYF
>.|TRBJ2-3|TRBV6-4|TRBD2
TGTGCCAGCAGTGACTCGGCGGGAGGGCCGGGAGATACGCAGTATTTT
CASSDSAGGPGDTQYF
>.|TRBJ2-7|TRBV27|.
TGTGCCAGCAGTTTAGCGGACAAGGGCGAGCAGTACTTC
CASSLADKGEQYF
>once|TRBJ2-7|TRBV28|.
TGTGCCAGCAGTTTGCCCCACAGGGGAGGCGAGCAGTACTTC
CASSLPHRGGEQYF
>few|TRBJ2-2|TRBV11-2|TRBD1
TGTGCCAGCTTCCACAGACAGGGGAGGACCGGGGAGCTGTTTTTT
CASFHRQGRTGELFF
>.|TRBJ1-2|TRBV28|.
TGTGCCAGCAGCTCCGGGACACTCCTCCTGTACTATGGCTACACCTTC
CASSSGTLLLYYGYTF
>.|TRBJ1-5|TRBV4-2|.
TGTGCCAGCAGCCCCCACCGACTGGATAGCAATCAGCCCCAGCATTTT
CASSPHRLDSNQPQHF
>.|TRBJ2-7|TRBV28|TRBD2
TGTGCCAGCAGGACATCGGGACTAGGTAACGAGCAGTACTTC
CASRTSGLGNEQYF
>once|TRBJ2-6|TRBV7-2|.
TGTGCCAGCAGCAGAAGCGGGCACCTCGGGGCCAACGTCCTGACTTTC
CASSRSGHLGANVLTF
>few|TRBJ2-7|TRBV25-1|TRBD1
TGTGCCAGACCCGGGACAGTATCTCTTTTC
CARPGTVSLF
>.|TRBJ2-1|TRBV7-6|.
TGTGCCAGCAGCCACTCCTCTGATGAGCAGTTCTTC
CASSHSSDEQFF
>.|TRBJ2-1|TRBV27|TRBD1
TGTGCCAGCAGGCCGGGACAGGGAGAGAATGAGCAGTTCTTC
CASRPGQGENEQFF
>.|TRBJ2-3|TRBV5-1|.
TGCGCCAGCAGCGGCGGGGAGACCACAGATACGCAGTATTTT
CASSGGETTDTQYF
>.|TRBJ2-1|TRBV29-1|.
TGCAGCGTTGTTGGCGGGACGAGAAATGAGCAGTTCTTC
CSVVGGTRNEQFF
>.|TRBJ1-5|TRBV6-1|.
TGTGCCAGCAGTGAATGGGAGCAGGCGGTCGGCGGGCAGCCCCAGCATTTT
CASSEWEQAVGGQPQHF
>.|TRBJ2-7|TRBV9|TRBD2
TGTGCCAGCAGGGGGGATACGGGGTCGGGGGGGTACGAGCAGTACTTC
CASRGDTGSGGYEQYF
>.|TRBJ2-3|TRBV6-5|.
TGTGCCAGCAGTTACTCACAGGAGGATACGCAGTATTTT
CASSYSQEDTQYF
>.|TRBJ1-4|TRBV5-6|TRBD1
TGTGCCAGCAGCCCAGGGGGCTATAATGAAAAACTGTTTTTT
CASSPGGYNEKLFF